A single sample gave rise to the 29 T cell receptor beta chains below, sequenced in a study of long-term antiretroviral therapy in people with HIV. Version v3.0 of the immunoSEQ assay ran at survey level. TCRdb's table, derived via immunoSEQ multiplex PCR, lists solely in-frame clones and lacks some. The sample has tens of thousands of clones; less than 80% are singletons. This specimen consisted of unsorted PBMCs, obtained 1.1 years before starting antiretroviral therapy. The source is a woman between 35 and 50 years old with HIV.

This chain links TRBV30 with TRBJ2-6; D perhaps matches TRBD1 (6 bases). Germline CDR1 reads GTSNPN; CDR2 reads SVGIG (reference sequence). Trimming left V 0 bases short and J 2 bases short, with 14 bases between. The CDR3 length is 17 residues. The DNA of the CDR3 is TGTGCCTGGAGTGTACGTAAATGGGGGCCTGGGGCCAACGTCCTGACTTTC. This sequence encodes CAWSVRKWGPGANVLTF.

V is TRBV4-2 and J is TRBJ2-1, with a possible D match to TRBD1 (8 bases). This CDR3 contains 17 residues. Germline V lookup: CDR1 LGHNA, CDR2 YNFKEQ. V was cut by 1 base and J by 0 bases, with 13 bases left in between. DNA of the CDR3: TGTGCCAGCAGCCAAGTGAGCGGGACAGGCTCCTACAATGAGCAGTTCTTC. Translating it yields CASSQVSGTGSYNEQFF.

The chain combines TRBV2 with TRBJ1-5, with 7 nucleotides matching TRBD1. The CDR3 spans 14 residues. Germline trimming cut 6 bases from V and 4 bases from J; bases unmatched to any gene: 6. The V gene's germline CDR1 is SNHLY and CDR2 FYNNEI. The CDR3 region has the DNA TGTGCCAGCAGGCCAGACAGGGAAAATCAGCCCCAGCATTTT. Its translation is CASRPDRENQPQHF.

This clone was observed once. The chain carries TRBV19 and TRBJ1-2; TRBD1 might be the D (5 bases). The V and J ends lost 5 bases and 4 bases respectively, with 14 bases between them. CDR1 is LNHDA, CDR2 SQIVND, per germline (reference sequence). CDR3 length: 14 residues. CDR3 in amino acids: CASSLPGRIYGYTF. The DNA of the CDR3 is TGTGCCAGTAGTCTACCGGGACGGATCTATGGCTACACCTTC. The full variable domain, completed using reference TRBV19 and TRBJ1-2, is DGGITQSPKYLFRKEGQNVTLSCEQNLNHDAMYWYRQDPGQGLRLIYYSQIVNDFQKGDIAEGYSVSREKKESFPLTVTSAQKNPTAFYLCASSLPGRIYGYTFGSGTRLTVV.

The chain links TRBV6-1 to TRBJ1-5; the D is unclear. Per the germline V gene, CDR1 is MNHNS and CDR2 is SASEGT. The CDR3 has 15 residues. The V end was cut by 0 bases, the J end by 0 bases, with 6 bases between. The CDR3 reads CASSEALYSNQPQHF. CDR3 bases: TGTGCCAGCAGTGAAGCCTTATATAGCAATCAGCCCCAGCATTTT.

This clone was seen a few times. CDR3 bases: TGTGCCAGCAGTTTGCGGGACACTAATTCACCCCTCCACTTT. Translation gives CASSLRDTNSPLHF. The J gene is TRBJ1-6, the V gene TRBV27; TRBD1 is a possible D gene (6 bases). The CDR3 totals 14 residues. V was clipped by 3 bases and J by 6 bases, with 9 bases between them. CDR1 and CDR2 (germline): MNHEY, SMNVEV (reference sequence).

This clone was picked up a small number of times. The chain uses TRBV14 and TRBJ2-7; D is possibly TRBD1 (9 bases). V lost 3 bases, J lost 3 bases, and 27 bases lay in between. The germline CDR1 and CDR2 sequences are SGHDN and FVKESK. This CDR3 comprises 19 residues. The CDR3 DNA is TGTGCCAGCAGCCAGCCGACAGGGGGGCGGGCGGGAGGCCACTACGAGCAGTACTTC. This codes for CASSQPTGGRAGGHYEQYF.

This chain joins TRBV18 and TRBJ2-7; unclear D gene. This CDR3 has 17 amino acids. Germline V gene sequence: CDR1 KGHSH, CDR2 LQKENI. Between the trimmed V and J ends, which lost 0 bases and 1 base, there was a span of 16 bases. The CDR3 region has the DNA TGTGCCAGCTCACCACCTGGTTTTTCGGACGGTTCCTACGAGCAGTACTTC. Protein: CASSPPGFSDGSYEQYF.

This chain connects TRBV5-1 to TRBJ1-2; D gene uncertain. V was trimmed by 0 bases and J by 4 bases, leaving 13 bases between them. In germline, CDR1 is SGHRS, CDR2 YFSETQ. The CDR3 runs 15 residues. Here the CDR3 reads CASSLVSGGGYGYTF. The CDR3 DNA reads TGCGCCAGCAGCTTGGTTTCGGGTGGTGGCTATGGCTACACCTTC.

J is TRBJ1-1 and V is TRBV10-3, with D tentatively TRBD1 (5 bases). Germline V CDR1 and CDR2: ENHRY, SYGVKD. The V and J ends lost 2 bases and 4 bases respectively, with 11 bases between them. The CDR3 spans 14 residues. The CDR3 loop is CAISEGADGTEAFF. CDR3 DNA sequence: TGTGCCATCAGTGAGGGGGCTGATGGCACTGAAGCTTTCTTT.

The CDR3 here is CASSPNKGGATEAFF. The CDR3 DNA is TGTGCCAGCTCACCAAATAAAGGGGGGGCCACTGAAGCTTTCTTT. The chain uses TRBV18 and TRBJ1-1; tentative D call: TRBD1 (6 bases). The CDR3 consists of 15 residues. Germline CDR1 KGHSH, CDR2 LQKENI. Trimming shortened V by 2 bases and J by 4 bases, and 14 bases separated the two germline ends.

This clone came up a few times. The chain carries TRBV4-1 and TRBJ1-2; 12 nucleotides align to TRBD1. CDR1 and CDR2 (germline): MGHRA, YSYEKL. J lost 8 bases, V lost 6 bases, and 7 bases had no gene match. This CDR3 is built from 14 residues. As DNA, the CDR3 is TGCGCCAGCAGGGGGGACAGGGGGCCAGGAGGCTACACCTTC. Translating it yields CASRGDRGPGGYTF.

This clone showed up just once. In DNA form, the CDR3 reads TGTGCCAGCAGTACTGGGGGGCTTAACACAGATACGCAGTATTTT. Translated: CASSTGGLNTDTQYF. V gene TRBV27 combines with J gene TRBJ2-3, with D perhaps given as TRBD1 or TRBD2 (6 bases each). With 5 bases removed from V and 2 bases from J, the gap between germline ends came to 14 bases. The CDR3 loop spans 15 amino acids. Germline V CDR1 and CDR2: MNHEY, SMNVEV (reference sequence).

A few counts support this clone. Other DNA sequences in the sample encode the same CDR3. The CDR3 DNA sequence: TGTGCCAGCAGCTTAGGAGTCGGGGATGGCTACACCTTC. Protein sequence: CASSLGVGDGYTF. The V gene is TRBV7-9, the J gene TRBJ1-2, with D uncertain. The CDR3 sequence is 13 residues long. Germline loops: CDR1 SEHNR, CDR2 FQNEAQ (reference sequence). Trimming took 1 base from V and 6 from J, leaving 9 bases between them.

The J gene is TRBJ2-1, the V gene TRBV30; 7 bases map to TRBD2. Per germline, CDR1 GTSNPN and CDR2 SVGIG (reference sequence). CDR3 length: 15 amino acids. With V trimmed by 2 bases and J by 1 base, 5 bases remained unmatched. The DNA for the CDR3 is TGTGCCTGGAGTTTGTCAGCGGGATCCTACAATGAGCAGTTCTTC. Its translation is CAWSLSAGSYNEQFF.

The CDR3 sequence is CASSLREGTEAFF. The DNA of the CDR3 is TGTGCCAGCAGCTTAAGGGAGGGCACTGAAGCTTTCTTT. The rearrangement joins TRBV7-9 to TRBJ1-1; no definite D call. CDR3 length: 13 amino acids. Looked up from germline, CDR1 is SEHNR and CDR2 is FQNEAQ (reference sequence). V was cut by 2 bases and J by 4 bases, with 8 bases left in between.

The V gene is TRBV5-6, the J gene TRBJ1-1; D may be TRBD1 (5 bases). Germline lookup yields CDR1 SGHDT and CDR2 YYEEEE. Trimming stripped 1 base from V and 1 base from J, with 8 bases between. This CDR3 spans 14 amino acids. The CDR3 protein is CASSLPGENTEAFF. CDR3 DNA sequence: TGTGCCAGCAGCTTGCCGGGGGAGAACACTGAAGCTTTCTTT.

This clone was picked up one time. V usage is TRBV5-1 and J usage is TRBJ2-7; D is perhaps TRBD1 (6 bases). The CDR3 totals 15 residues. Germline V CDR1 and CDR2: SGHRS, YFSETQ. Deletions cut 4 bases from V and 6 bases from J, with 20 bases between. CDR3 amino acids: CASSGGQGSLREQYF. Written as DNA, the CDR3 is TGCGCCAGCAGCGGCGGCCAGGGGAGCCTTCGCGAGCAGTACTTC.

The rearrangement uses TRBV27 and TRBJ2-5; unclear D gene. The CDR3 is made up of 13 amino acids. Germline V gene data show CDR1 as MNHEY and CDR2 as SMNVEV (reference sequence). The V end was cut by 2 bases, the J end by 4 bases, with 8 bases between. The CDR3 DNA sequence: TGTGCCAGCAGTTTAAGAGTCGGAGAGACCCAGTACTTC. Protein sequence: CASSLRVGETQYF.

The chain links TRBV30 to TRBJ2-1; D is uncertain. The V gene's germline CDR1 is GTSNPN and CDR2 SVGIG (reference sequence). The CDR3 is 13 amino acids. Trimming removed 1 base from V and 3 bases from J, with 7 bases in between. This CDR3 reads CAWSETGYNEQFF. CDR3 DNA: TGTGCCTGGAGTGAGACTGGCTACAATGAGCAGTTCTTC.

This sequence joins TRBV5-6 and TRBJ1-2, with D perhaps matching TRBD1 (6 bases). Trimming removed 2 bases from V and 1 base from J, with 24 bases in between. There are 19 residues in the CDR3. In germline, CDR1 is SGHDT, CDR2 YYEEEE. CDR3 region: CASSFGYQARDMLNYGYTF. The CDR3 bases are TGTGCCAGCAGCTTTGGGTACCAGGCTCGGGACATGCTTAACTATGGCTACACCTTC.

In this sample, this clone turned up a few times. The J gene is TRBJ1-2, the V gene TRBV7-9, with TRBD1 as a possible D gene (5 bases). This CDR3 has 15 residues. Germline CDR1 SEHNR, CDR2 FQNEAQ (reference sequence). V was clipped by 5 bases and J by 6 bases, with 19 bases between them. CDR3 amino acids: CASSPHQGFRHGYTF. The CDR3 nucleotides are TGTGCCAGCAGCCCCCACCAGGGTTTTCGGCATGGCTACACCTTC. The full variable domain, in which reference TRBV7-9 and TRBJ1-2 provide the parts outside the CDR3, is DTGVSQNPRHKITKRGQNVTFRCDPISEHNRLYWYRQTLGQGPEFLTYFQNEAQLEKSRLLSDRFSAERPKGSFSTLEIQRTEQGDSAMYLCASSPHQGFRHGYTFGSGTRLTVV.

The gene calls are TRBV6-6 and TRBJ1-5; D gene uncertain. From germline, CDR1 is MNHNY and CDR2 SVGAGI (reference sequence). The CDR3 runs to 14 residues. V was cut by 3 bases and J by 5 bases, with 11 bases left in between. The CDR3 DNA follows: TGTGCCAGCAGTTATGGCAATCCGGATCAGCCCCAGCATTTT. Translation: CASSYGNPDQPQHF.

V gene TRBV7-8 combines with J gene TRBJ2-5, with D possibly being TRBD2 (7 bases). The CDR3 length is 15 residues. Deletions cut 5 bases from V and 5 bases from J, with 18 bases between. Germline values: CDR1 SGHVS, CDR2 FQNEAQ. CDR3 loop: CASSPPDGGLETQYF. The CDR3 region has the DNA TGTGCCAGCAGCCCCCCCGACGGGGGGCTGGAGACCCAGTACTTC.

The chain has TRBV5-8 and TRBJ1-6; D is unclear. The CDR3 contains 13 residues. The ends were cut back, 1 base at V and 9 bases at J, with 8 bases in the middle. CDR1 is SGHTS, CDR2 YDEGEE, per germline. The CDR3 sequence: CASSLYLTSPLHF. The CDR3 nucleotides read TGTGCCAGCAGCTTGTACTTAACTTCACCCCTCCACTTT.

This clone was counted only a few times. This chain connects TRBV7-2 to TRBJ2-7, with 8 bases lining up with TRBD1. The ends lost 1 base at V and 3 bases at J; junction bases unmatched: 5. The CDR3 has 15 residues. CDR1 and CDR2 (germline): SGHTA, FQGNSA. CDR3 region: CASSLVTGGLYEQYF. The CDR3 DNA reads TGTGCCAGCAGCTTAGTTACAGGGGGTCTCTACGAGCAGTACTTC.

Notes on this clone: Germline and junction disagree at one end, which may indicate a read error. The chain recombines TRBV4-2 with TRBJ2-1, with TRBD2 matching 8 bases. Germline-derived CDR1 and CDR2 are LGHNA and YNFKEQ. The CDR3 runs to 16 residues. The CDR3 DNA reads as TGTGCCAGCAGCCAAGTTGGGACTAGTGGGTACAGTGAGCAGTTCTTC. Residues: CASSQVGTSGYSEQFF.

This clone has only a few counts. The chain combines TRBV18 with TRBJ1-1; unclear D gene. V gave up 4 bases and J gave up 8 bases, with 8 bases separating them. CDR3 length: 11 amino acids. CDR1 is KGHSH and CDR2 is LQKENI in the germline V gene. CDR3 loop: CASSLENEAFF. DNA for the CDR3: TGTGCCAGCTCACTAGAGAACGAAGCTTTCTTT.

CDR3 nucleotide sequence: TGTGCCAGCAGCTCCAGGGGGCTGGGTGAGACCCAGTACTTC. Translation: CASSSRGLGETQYF. This chain connects TRBV5-4 to TRBJ2-5, with 8 bases fitting TRBD1. This CDR3 region has 14 residues. Germline V lookup: CDR1 SGHNT, CDR2 YYREEE (reference sequence). The junction had 6 bases not matched to a gene; V was cut back by 3 bases and J by 5 bases.